The 14 T cell receptor beta chains given below trace back to one sample, sequenced in a study of T cell responses to AZD1222 COVID-19 vaccine. Clones were read by immunoSEQ multiplex PCR, and TCRdb kept only the in-frame ones, dropping some. This sample carries some 180,000 clones, just under 95% of them seen once, and the ten largest clones take roughly 1.5%. Sequenced here: peripheral blood, sampled on day 0 of AZD1222 vaccination. Receptors originate from an adult in good health.

The V and J genes are TRBV27 and TRBJ1-4, with D perhaps matching TRBD1 (6 bases). The CDR3 is 18 residues long. Trimming removed 5 bases from V and 1 base from J, with 20 bases in between. Per the germline V gene, CDR1 is MNHEY and CDR2 is SMNVEV (reference sequence). The CDR3 region has the DNA TGTGCCAGCAGTCCTTACCCACTGGAGGGGGGAACTAATGAAAAACTGTTTTTT. This encodes CASSPYPLEGGTNEKLFF.

This chain connects TRBV24-1 to TRBJ2-1; D gene ambiguous. Germline V gives CDR1 KGHDR, CDR2 SFDVKD. CDR3 size: 15 residues. Trimming pared 0 bases from V and 6 bases from J, leaving 11 bases between. The CDR3: CATSDLPDRGNEQFF. For the CDR3, the DNA is TGTGCCACCAGTGATTTGCCAGATCGTGGCAATGAGCAGTTCTTC.

The V call is TRBV18, the J call TRBJ2-5; a possible D gene is TRBD1 (6 bases). CDR1 and CDR2 (germline): KGHSH, LQKENI. The CDR3 covers 14 residues. The ends were cut back, 5 bases at V and 2 bases at J, with 12 bases in the middle. The CDR3 protein is CASSETGHQETQYF. The CDR3 region has the DNA TGTGCCAGCTCAGAAACAGGGCATCAAGAGACCCAGTACTTC.

The chain employs TRBV5-4 and TRBJ1-1, with TRBD1 matching 11 bases. Germline V gene data show CDR1 as SGHNT and CDR2 as YYREEE (reference sequence). The V gene end was trimmed by 3 bases and the J gene end by 5 bases; junction bases not matched to a gene: 3. The CDR3 is 14 amino acids. The CDR3 spells CASSWGTGGTEAFF. The CDR3, as DNA: TGTGCCAGCAGCTGGGGGACAGGGGGGACTGAAGCTTTCTTT.

This chain links TRBV19 with TRBJ2-1; 8 nucleotides align to TRBD2. CDR3 size: 16 residues. The V gene's germline CDR1 is LNHDA and CDR2 SQIVND (reference sequence). V shed 5 bases, J shed 0 bases, and the junction held 6 bases outside the gene matches. CDR3 coding DNA: TGTGCCAGTAGTTCCTTAGCGGGGAGCTCCTACAATGAGCAGTTCTTC. It translates to CASSSLAGSSYNEQFF.

CDR3 coding DNA: TGTGCCAGCAGCCCCCGGACAGGGGCCAATGAGCAGTTCTTC. Translating it yields CASSPRTGANEQFF. The V call is TRBV3-1 (or the pseudogene TRBV3-2), the J call TRBJ2-1; TRBD1 matches at 9 bases. The CDR3 has 14 residues. Unmatched junction bases numbered 4, after V lost 4 bases and J lost 6 bases. The V gene's germline CDR1 is LGHDT and CDR2 YNNKEL (reference sequence).

V gene TRBV3-1 (or the pseudogene TRBV3-2) combines with J gene TRBJ2-2; either TRBD1 or TRBD2 may fit D (5 bases each). The CDR3 has 17 residues. CDR1 and CDR2 from the germline V gene are LGHDT and YNNKEL (reference sequence). Between the trimmed V and J ends, which lost 2 bases and 4 bases, there was a span of 17 bases. CDR3 residues: CASSQYGTDRSTGELFF. In DNA, the CDR3 is TGTGCCAGCAGCCAATACGGGACGGACCGAAGCACCGGGGAGCTGTTTTTT.

This chain joins TRBV7-2 and TRBJ2-7; TRBD1 matches 10 bases. This CDR3 is built from 14 residues. Germline assignment: CDR1 SGHTA and CDR2 FQGNSA. The ends lost 4 bases at V and 5 bases at J; junction bases unmatched: 5. The CDR3 sequence: CASSWGTGVNEQYF. CDR3 nucleotide sequence: TGTGCCAGCAGCTGGGGGACAGGGGTAAACGAGCAGTACTTC.

J is TRBJ1-2 and V is TRBV4-2, with D maybe TRBD1 (5 bases). The CDR3 length is 17 residues. In germline, CDR1 is LGHNA, CDR2 YNFKEQ. V was clipped by 0 bases and J by 1 base, with 15 bases between them. The CDR3 protein is CASSQEGRTHVNYGYTF. In nucleotides, the CDR3 is TGTGCCAGCAGCCAAGAGGGGCGCACACACGTTAACTATGGCTACACCTTC.

This chain uses TRBV4-1 with TRBJ1-2, with 10 bases fitting TRBD1. The CDR3 runs to 21 residues. Trimming took 0 bases from V and 0 from J; bases not matched to a gene: 16. The germline CDR1 and CDR2 sequences are MGHRA and YSYEKL. In nucleotides, the CDR3 is TGCGCCAGCAGCCAAGATCGTGGGACAGGGGCTCCGAGGAAGGCTAACTATGGCTACACCTTC. The encoded protein is CASSQDRGTGAPRKANYGYTF.

The CDR3 DNA reads TGTGCCAGCAGCTTTCGTACTAGGGGGAGCGAGCAGTACTTC. Amino acid sequence: CASSFRTRGSEQYF. The chain combines TRBV11-2 with TRBJ2-7; D is perhaps TRBD1 (6 bases). Trimming pared 3 bases from V and 6 bases from J, leaving 15 bases between. The CDR3 contains 14 residues. The V gene's germline CDR1 is SGHAT and CDR2 FQNNGV.

The V call is TRBV21-1, the J call TRBJ1-4. TRBV21-1 is described as a pseudogene. The CDR3 extends over 16 amino acids. The CDR3 protein is CASSKERRGTNEKLFF. The CDR3 nucleotides are TGTGCCAGCAGCAAAGAGCGGCGGGGGACTAATGAAAAACTGTTTTTT.

The chain carries TRBV9 and TRBJ1-3; the D is unclear. The CDR3 runs 19 residues. The germline CDR1 and CDR2 sequences are SGDLS and YYNGEE. V lost 2 bases and J lost 0, with 21 bases in between. CDR3 loop: CASSVAGQSPFLSGNTIYF. The DNA of the CDR3 is TGTGCCAGCAGCGTCGCGGGCCAGTCCCCTTTTCTCTCTGGAAACACCATATATTTT.

This clone has more than one count but fewer than ten. The chain is built from TRBV7-2 and TRBJ2-3; 8 bases agree with TRBD2. J lost 10 bases, V lost 4 bases, and 4 bases had no gene match. Germline V lookup: CDR1 SGHTA, CDR2 FQGNSA. The CDR3 is 12 amino acids. As DNA, the CDR3 is TGTGCCAGCAGCTCGGGACTAGGTCCGCAGTATTTT. This encodes CASSSGLGPQYF.